This TCR beta chain came from a study of blood T cell repertoires in COVID-19. As for the study in general: Samples representing acute and convalescent COVID-19 were sourced from the United States, Italy and Spain.

TCRdb keeps only in-frame clones here, not all; method: immunoSEQ multiplex PCR. The repertoire consists of 150,000 or so clones, with about 91% occurring once and the leading ten covering 10% to 13%. The CDR3 consists of 15 residues. The germline gives CDR1 KGHSH, CDR2 LQKENI. J gave up 2 bases and V 3 bases, and 4 bases lay outside the gene matches. The V call is TRBV18, the J call TRBJ1-5, with TRBD1 identical over 7 bases. The clonotype originates from a man between 45 and 60 years old with acute or convalescent COVID-19. Sequenced: peripheral blood. CDR3 in amino acids: CASSPAGGGNQPQHF. The CDR3 DNA sequence: TGTGCCAGCTCACCGGCAGGGGGTGGCAATCAGCCCCAGCATTTT.